Below are 10 T cell receptor beta chains sequenced from a single sample in a study of breast tumors, draining lymph nodes, adjacent tissues. Axillary draining lymph nodes of breast cancer patients supplied the node samples. TCRdb processed the multiplex PCR reads anew with MiXCR; each CDR3 protein has one entry. This table has 130,000 or so distinct CDR3 sequences, 21% appearing once. Sequenced sample: axillary lymph node tissue. Receptors were obtained from a female donor with breast cancer. Some clones in this sample may be carry-over from other donors' samples.

This clonotype was detected ten times or more. The chain has TRBV7-9 and TRBJ2-1, with no clear D. This CDR3 comprises 14 residues. V lost 1 base and J lost 2, with 6 bases in between. Looked up from germline, CDR1 is SEHNR and CDR2 is FQNEAQ (reference sequence). CDR3 loop: CASSLGRTYNEQFF. The CDR3 DNA follows: TGTGCCAGCAGCTTAGGAAGAACCTACAATGAGCAGTTCTTC.

This clonotype was seen many times. This sequence joins TRBV20-1 and TRBJ1-2, with unresolved D. V was pared by 0 bases and J by 4 bases, with 12 bases between. Germline assignment: CDR1 DFQATT and CDR2 SNEGSKA (reference sequence). This CDR3 has 14 amino acids. The DNA of the CDR3 is TGCAGTGCTAGAGAGGCCAGCCAGGTCTATGGCTACACCTTC. Protein: CSAREASQVYGYTF.

Many counts were recorded for this clonotype. This chain's CDR3 is CASSGSGLAGHSSYEQYF. CDR3 coding DNA: TGTGCCAGCAGTGGTTCGGGACTAGCGGGCCATTCTTCGTACGAGCAGTACTTC. The chain recombines TRBV2 with TRBJ2-7, with 12 bases that match TRBD2. CDR1 and CDR2 from the germline V gene are SNHLY and FYNNEI. CDR3 size: 18 residues. V dropped 4 bases and J dropped 4; count of bases not matched to a gene: 14.

This clonotype was recorded many times. CDR3 bases: TGTGCCAGCAGCTTGCGCCTTGCTGCAGGGTATAATTCACCCCTCCACTTT. Protein product: CASSLRLAAGYNSPLHF. The chain uses TRBV5-5 and TRBJ1-6; the D gene is possibly TRBD1 (5 bases). CDR3 size: 17 residues. The germline V gene has CDR1 SGHKS and CDR2 YYEKEE (reference sequence). V was clipped by 1 base and J by 4 bases, with 15 bases between them. The full variable domain, in which reference TRBV5-5 and TRBJ1-6 provide the parts outside the CDR3, is DAGVTQSPTHLIKTRGQQVTLRCSPISGHKSVSWYQQVLGQGPQFIFQYYEKEERGRGNFPDRFSARQFPNYSSELNVNALLLGDSALYLCASSLRLAAGYNSPLHFGNGTRLTVT.

Notes on this clonotype: A much larger clone lies one base from this, so it may be a read error. The genes are TRBV27 and TRBJ2-7; 10 nucleotides align to TRBD1. The length of the CDR3 is 14 residues. The germline gives CDR1 MNHEY, CDR2 SMNVEV (reference sequence). The DNA of the CDR3 is TGTGCCACCAGTGTCCGGGACAGGGGTTCCGAGCAGTACTTC. This sequence encodes CATSVRDRGSEQYF.

V usage is TRBV24-1 and J usage is TRBJ2-1, with D perhaps TRBD1 (6 bases). V was cut by 0 bases and J by 9 bases, with 11 bases left in between. Germline V lookup: CDR1 KGHDR, CDR2 SFDVKD. The CDR3 runs 14 residues. The CDR3 DNA sequence: TGTGCCACCAGTGATTTGGGCAGGGGCAGTGAGCAGTTCTTC. It encodes CATSDLGRGSEQFF.

This clonotype was recorded at least ten times. The chain joins TRBV14 to TRBJ2-7; D is possibly TRBD1 or TRBD2 (5 bases each). The CDR3 is made up of 14 amino acids. V shed 3 bases and J shed 7 bases, with 16 bases lying between them. CDR1 is SGHDN and CDR2 is FVKESK in the germline V gene. CDR3 amino acids: CASSHLGPTGEQYF. The CDR3 nucleotides are TGTGCCAGCAGCCATCTGGGGCCGACGGGGGAGCAGTACTTC.

At least ten counts were recorded for this clonotype. J is TRBJ1-4 and V is TRBV11-2; D is unresolved. The germline V gene encodes CDR1 SGHAT and CDR2 FQNNGV. V was shortened by 1 base and J by 0 bases, with 6 bases between the two germline ends. The CDR3 spans 15 residues. The CDR3 DNA sequence: TGTGCCAGCAGCTTAGGTCGAGCAACTAATGAAAAACTGTTTTTT. It codes for CASSLGRATNEKLFF.

Details on this clonotype: A clone one base away is much larger, so this may be a read error. The rearrangement joins TRBV20-1 to TRBJ2-7; weak D call: TRBD2 (6 bases). CDR3 length: 13 amino acids. Germline V lookup: CDR1 DFQATT, CDR2 SNEGSKA (reference sequence). Trimming removed 4 bases at V and 7 bases at J, with 17 bases between. This CDR3 reads CSAIEASVGEQYF. CDR3 DNA: TGCAGTGCTATAGAGGCTAGCGTGGGGGAGCAGTACTTC.

This clonotype was counted many times. The chain is built from TRBV30 and TRBJ2-5; 7 bases map to TRBD2. Germline V gives CDR1 GTSNPN, CDR2 SVGIG (reference sequence). J lost 5 bases, V lost 2 bases, and 8 bases had no gene match. The CDR3 is 14 amino acids. The CDR3 here is CAWSNTAGGETQYF. The CDR3 coding sequence is TGTGCCTGGAGTAACACCGCCGGGGGGGAGACCCAGTACTTC.